These 7 T cell receptor beta chains were all obtained from the same sample, sequenced in a study of response to subunit inactivated influenza vaccine. TCRdb re-analysed the RT-PCR reads in MiXCR, keeping a single row per CDR3 protein. The sample records around 500,000 distinct CDR3 sequences, approximately 11% being singletons. The material was PBMCs from blood, obtained 40 to 50 days after vaccination. Every receptor here comes from a man aged 45-65 years who received an inactivated influenza vaccine.

This clonotype has ten or more counts. The chain joins TRBV20-1 to TRBJ1-2; D call uncertain. The CDR3 is made up of 15 amino acids. CDR1 is DFQATT, CDR2 SNEGSKA, per germline (reference sequence). V was shortened by 0 bases and J by 8 bases, with 19 bases between the two germline ends. The CDR3 coding sequence is TGCAGTGCTAGAGATGGTAGAATGGGGAGGGAAGGCTACACCTTC. Protein product: CSARDGRMGREGYTF.

V and J are TRBV6-1 and TRBJ2-5, with D possibly matching TRBD1 (5 bases). CDR1 is MNHNS, CDR2 SASEGT, per germline. The CDR3 runs 15 residues. Trimming pared 4 bases from V and 3 bases from J, leaving 15 bases between. The CDR3 DNA reads as TGTGCCAGCAGTGTGAGGAGCAGGGCAAAAGAGACCCAGTACTTC. This encodes CASSVRSRAKETQYF.

This clonotype was seen at least ten times. The chain's CDR3 is CASRGLASYEQYF. DNA for the CDR3: TGTGCCAGCAGGGGACTAGCGAGCTACGAGCAGTACTTC. The chain carries TRBV6-2 or TRBV6-3 and TRBJ2-7; 10 bases line up with TRBD2. The CDR3 loop spans 13 amino acids. The germline CDR1 and CDR2 sequences are MNHEY and SVGEGT. Germline trimming cut 6 bases from V and 3 bases from J; bases unmatched to any gene: 2.

This clonotype was detected only a few times. The V call is TRBV5-1, the J call TRBJ2-3; TRBD2 matches 13 bases. The V segment lost 5 bases and the J segment 0 bases; nucleotides outside the gene matches: 9. The germline V gene encodes CDR1 SGHRS and CDR2 YFSETQ. The length of the CDR3 is 18 residues. CDR3 residues: CASRAGTSGIPSTDTQYF. DNA of the CDR3: TGCGCCAGCAGGGCAGGGACTAGCGGGATCCCTAGCACAGATACGCAGTATTTT.

CDR3 DNA sequence: TGCAGCGTTGAAGATCCACTAGCTTCGACCTACAATGAGCAGTTCTTC. Translated: CSVEDPLASTYNEQFF. The chain has TRBV29-1 and TRBJ2-1; D perhaps matches TRBD2 (6 bases). V lost 0 bases, J lost 2 bases, and 14 bases lay in between. Germline loops: CDR1 SQVTM, CDR2 ANQGSEA. The CDR3 length is 16 residues.

This clonotype was seen many times. The V and J genes are TRBV20-1 and TRBJ1-1, with D unresolved. Trimming took 4 bases from V and 7 from J, leaving 19 bases between them. The germline gives CDR1 DFQATT, CDR2 SNEGSKA (reference sequence). CDR3 length equals 14 residues. CDR3 loop: CSATPWTDVLEAFF. The CDR3, as DNA: TGCAGTGCTACCCCCTGGACGGACGTACTTGAAGCTTTCTTT.

This clonotype was picked up a small number of times. The genes are TRBV4-2 and TRBJ1-2; 10 bases are shared with TRBD1. This CDR3 contains 13 residues. Losses at the gene ends were 3 bases for V and 14 bases for J; bases not matched to a gene: 9. The germline gives CDR1 LGHNA, CDR2 YNFKEQ. As DNA, the CDR3 is TGTGCCAGCAGCCACGACAGGGGGCAAGGCTCAACCTTC. Its protein product is CASSHDRGQGSTF.